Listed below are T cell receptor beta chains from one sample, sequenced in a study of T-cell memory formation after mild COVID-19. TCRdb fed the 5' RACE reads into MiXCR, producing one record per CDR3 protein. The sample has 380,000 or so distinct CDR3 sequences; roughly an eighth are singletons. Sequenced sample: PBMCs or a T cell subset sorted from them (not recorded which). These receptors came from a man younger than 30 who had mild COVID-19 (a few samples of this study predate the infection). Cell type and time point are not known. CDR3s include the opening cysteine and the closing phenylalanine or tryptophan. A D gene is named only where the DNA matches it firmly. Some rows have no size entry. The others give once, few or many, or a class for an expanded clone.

CASSSEGGWETQYF	TGTGCCAGCAGTTCTGAGGGGGGGTGGGAGACCCAGTACTTC	TRBV6-6	TRBJ2-5	few	-
CASSVGLSYEQYF	TGTGCCAGCAGCGTCGGCCTTTCCTACGAGCAGTACTTC	TRBV11-2	TRBJ2-7	-	-
CAWRAGEGGLADTQYF	TGTGCCTGGAGGGCTGGGGAGGGCGGGCTCGCAGATACGCAGTATTTT	TRBV30	TRBJ2-3	-	TRBD2
CATLPSGGAGTQYF	TGTGCCACCCTCCCTAGCGGGGGGGCGGGTACGCAGTATTTT	TRBV6-6	TRBJ2-3	few	TRBD2
CASSQETITRPFAQLFF	TGCGCCAGCAGCCAAGAGACTATTACCCGGCCCTTTGCCCAACTGTTTTTT	TRBV4-1	TRBJ1-4	-	-
CASSQVWVFSYEQYF	TGCGCCAGCAGCCAAGTTTGGGTCTTCTCCTACGAGCAGTACTTC	TRBV4-1	TRBJ2-7	-	-
CASSSGGTPDTQYF	TGCGCCAGCAGCTCAGGGGGTACCCCAGATACGCAGTATTTT	TRBV5-1	TRBJ2-3	-	TRBD1
CASSPQSTGELFF	TGTGCCAGCAGCCCCCAGAGCACCGGGGAGCTGTTTTTT	TRBV7-3	TRBJ2-2	few	-
CASSYSGAPQETQYF	TGCGCCAGCAGCTACTCGGGGGCGCCCCAAGAGACCCAGTACTTC	TRBV5-1	TRBJ2-5	-	-
CASSQAFGHSGNTIYF	TGCGCCAGCAGCCAAGCGTTCGGCCACTCTGGAAACACCATATATTTT	TRBV4-3	TRBJ1-3	few	-
CASSLRGGPNYGYTF	TGTGCCAGCAGCTTACGCGGGGGTCCTAACTATGGCTACACCTTC	TRBV7-3	TRBJ1-2	-	-
CASRISSGGLGEQYF	TGTGCCAGCAGAATATCTAGCGGGGGGTTAGGTGAGCAGTACTTC	TRBV7-2	TRBJ2-7	-	TRBD2
CASSSRTGLGDTQYF	TGTGCCAGCAGCTCCCGGACAGGGCTGGGAGATACGCAGTATTTT	TRBV7-2	TRBJ2-3	-	TRBD1
CASRPLADDTDTQYF	TGTGCCAGCAGGCCACTAGCGGATGACACAGATACGCAGTATTTT	TRBV25-1	TRBJ2-3	-	TRBD2
CASSQDSGKTQYF	TGTGCCAGCAGCCAAGATAGTGGGAAGACCCAGTACTTC	TRBV4-2	TRBJ2-5	-	-
CSGDRGHEQFF	TGCAGCGGGGACAGGGGGCATGAGCAGTTCTTC	TRBV29-1	TRBJ2-1	-	TRBD1
CASSPAGSGGPGRETQYF	TGTGCCAGCAGCCCGGCGGGAAGCGGGGGGCCAGGTCGGGAGACCCAGTACTTC	TRBV7-3	TRBJ2-5	many	TRBD2
CASSPAPGELFF	TGTGCCAGCAGCCCCGCCCCCGGGGAGCTGTTTTTT	TRBV4-2	TRBJ2-2	-	-
CASSPPASSYEQYF	TGTGCCAGCTCACCACCGGCTAGTTCCTACGAGCAGTACTTC	TRBV18	TRBJ2-7	-	-
CASSYSNGNYGYTF	TGTGCCAGCAGTTACTCGAACGGCAACTATGGCTACACCTTC	TRBV6-6	TRBJ1-2	few	-
CASSRTTSGSNEQFF	TGCGCCAGCAGCCGCACGACTAGCGGGTCGAATGAGCAGTTCTTC	TRBV4-1	TRBJ2-1	-	TRBD2
CASKLGRQGLINSPLHF	TGTGCCAGCAAGTTGGGACGACAGGGATTGATTAATTCACCCCTCCACTTT	TRBV28	TRBJ1-6	-	TRBD1
CASSLEGLRYNEQFF	TGCGCCAGCAGCTTGGAGGGACTACGTTACAATGAGCAGTTCTTC	TRBV5-1	TRBJ2-1	many	TRBD2
CSVADPWRTDTQYF	TGCAGCGTCGCGGACCCTTGGAGGACAGATACGCAGTATTTT	TRBV29-1	TRBJ2-3	-	-
CAWSPGSSYEQYF	TGTGCCTGGAGTCCGGGGAGCTCCTACGAGCAGTACTTC	TRBV30	TRBJ2-7	-	-
CASSLEEYVPESTGELFF	TGTGCCAGCAGCTTAGAAGAGTACGTCCCAGAGAGCACCGGGGAGCTGTTTTTT	TRBV7-9	TRBJ2-2	many	-
CASSPQALVNTGELFF	TGTGCCAGCAGCCCCCAAGCACTGGTGAACACCGGGGAGCTGTTTTTT	TRBV7-2	TRBJ2-2	many	-
CASSPSRGLAGGHEQYF	TGTGCCAGCAGCCCCTCCCGGGGACTAGCGGGGGGTCACGAGCAGTACTTC	TRBV7-6	TRBJ2-7	-	TRBD2
CASSYSFSGTGVSGYTF	TGTGCCAGCAGTTACTCGTTCTCCGGGACAGGGGTTTCTGGCTACACCTTC	TRBV6-5	TRBJ1-2	once	TRBD1
CASSQGRTADTQYF	TGTGCCAGCAGCCAAGGGAGGACAGCAGATACGCAGTATTTT	TRBV4-2	TRBJ2-3	-	-
CASRTPGRNTGELFF	TGTGCCAGTAGGACTCCCGGCAGGAACACCGGGGAGCTGTTTTTT	TRBV19	TRBJ2-2	-	-
CSAISAGGNNEQFF	TGCAGTGCTATCTCAGCGGGGGGCAACAATGAGCAGTTCTTC	TRBV20-1	TRBJ2-1	-	TRBD2
CASSLTGTMNGYTF	TGTGCCAGCAGTTTAACAGGGACAATGAATGGCTACACCTTC	TRBV12-3/TRBV12-4	TRBJ1-2	many	-
CASIPGPGYGYTF	TGCGCCAGCATCCCGGGCCCAGGGTATGGCTACACCTTC	TRBV5-1	TRBJ1-2	many	-
CAINTGLAGAADTQYF	TGCGCCATCAATACGGGACTAGCGGGGGCAGCAGATACGCAGTATTTT	TRBV5-1	TRBJ2-3	-	TRBD2
CASSQRDMDGYSNQPQHF	TGTGCCAGCAGCCAACGGGACATGGACGGATATAGCAATCAGCCCCAGCATTTT	TRBV7-9	TRBJ1-5	few	-
CASRNRGQDYGYTF	TGTGCCAGCAGGAACAGGGGGCAGGACTATGGCTACACCTTC	TRBV2	TRBJ1-2	few	TRBD1
CASSDRQGLHETQYF	TGTGCCAGCAGCGACCGACAGGGACTCCATGAGACCCAGTACTTC	TRBV7-2	TRBJ2-5	-	-
CASRPREGPGNEQFF	TGTGCCAGCAGACCCCGGGAGGGTCCGGGCAATGAGCAGTTCTTC	TRBV2	TRBJ2-1	-	TRBD2
CASSLVVSAGGLQETQYF	TGTGCCAGCAGCTTAGTCGTATCGGCGGGGGGACTACAAGAGACCCAGTACTTC	TRBV7-9	TRBJ2-5	-	TRBD2
CASSQDLRTESYEQYF	TGCGCCAGCAGCCAAGATCTTAGGACAGAGTCCTACGAGCAGTACTTC	TRBV4-3	TRBJ2-7	many	-
CSARPRTHGPDTQYF	TGCAGTGCTAGACCCAGGACGCACGGCCCAGATACGCAGTATTTT	TRBV20-1	TRBJ2-3	-	-
CASSRPDRGVDEQYF	TGCGCCAGCAGCCGTCCGGACAGGGGAGTAGACGAGCAGTACTTC	TRBV5-1	TRBJ2-7	-	TRBD1
CSAKHTHSSTDTQYF	TGCAGTGCCAAGCATACCCACTCTAGCACAGATACGCAGTATTTT	TRBV20-1	TRBJ2-3	many	-
CASTLRGTGINEQFF	TGTGCCAGCACCCTTAGGGGAACAGGGATCAATGAGCAGTTCTTC	TRBV6-1	TRBJ2-1	few	-